Below, 9 T cell receptor beta chains from the same sample are listed, as sequenced in a study of T-cell reconstitution after alpha-beta-depleted transplantation in children. Using unique molecular identifiers, the investigators prepared the TCRbeta library. MiXCR was run by TCRdb on the PCR reads, yielding one entry per CDR3 protein. The sample carries about half a million distinct CDR3 sequences, 9.5% to 15% recorded once. This specimen consisted of PBMCs from the stem cell graft donor, obtained from the stem cell graft. These receptors all stem from a human donor who donated a stem cell graft to a child with combined immunodeficiency.

This clonotype was seen more than once but under ten times. The V and J genes are TRBV7-2 and TRBJ2-1, with 8 nucleotides matching TRBD2. With 5 bases clipped from V and 5 bases from J, the junction kept 8 bases outside the gene matches. The CDR3 has 15 residues. Per germline, CDR1 SGHTA and CDR2 FQGNSA. The CDR3 protein is CASSRSGRKDNEQFF. For the CDR3, the DNA is TGTGCCAGCAGCCGGAGCGGGAGAAAGGACAATGAGCAGTTCTTC.

The V gene is TRBV27, the J gene TRBJ2-5; D is ambiguous. The CDR3 runs to 15 residues. Trimming removed 4 bases at V and 2 bases at J, with 14 bases between. Germline V gene data show CDR1 as MNHEY and CDR2 as SMNVEV (reference sequence). CDR3 loop: CASSSIWSFQETQYF. CDR3 nucleotides: TGTGCCAGCAGTTCCATCTGGTCTTTTCAAGAGACCCAGTACTTC.

V usage is TRBV12-3 or TRBV12-4 and J usage is TRBJ2-3; D assignment may be TRBD1 or TRBD2 (5 bases each). The V end lost 3 bases, the J end lost 3 bases, and 19 bases lay between the germline ends. The CDR3 is 17 amino acids. This CDR3 is CASSFPSSGDRTDTQYF. The CDR3 bases are TGTGCCAGCAGTTTTCCCAGCTCCGGGGACCGGACAGATACGCAGTATTTT.

This chain uses TRBV11-2 with TRBJ2-3, with TRBD2 as a possible D gene (7 bases). The V end lost 2 bases, the J end lost 2 bases, and 20 bases lay between the germline ends. This CDR3 comprises 18 residues. Germline loops: CDR1 SGHAT, CDR2 FQNNGV. CDR3 coding DNA: TGTGCCAGCAGCTTAAAGAAGTTGGCGGGGGCCTTCACAGATACGCAGTATTTT. Translated, it gives CASSLKKLAGAFTDTQYF.

This clonotype has at least ten counts. The V call is TRBV12-3 or TRBV12-4, the J call TRBJ1-2; 7 bases align to TRBD1. The V gene end was trimmed by 4 bases and the J gene end by 6 bases; junction bases not matched to a gene: 2. This CDR3 has 12 amino acids. For the CDR3, the DNA is TGTGCCAGCAGTTGGACAGGAGATGGCTACACCTTC. Encoded protein: CASSWTGDGYTF.

This clonotype was picked up a small number of times. This chain joins TRBV12-3 or TRBV12-4 and TRBJ2-1, with a possible D match to TRBD2 (7 bases). The CDR3 has 16 residues. Deletions cut 6 bases from V and 0 bases from J, with 15 bases between. The CDR3 DNA reads as TGTGCCAGCAGACCCGGGGGCGGGAGCTCCTACAATGAGCAGTTCTTC. Amino acid sequence: CASRPGGGSSYNEQFF.

The rearrangement uses TRBV28 and TRBJ2-7, with D perhaps assigned TRBD1 or TRBD2 (6 bases each). Trimming shortened V by 6 bases and J by 2 bases, and 17 bases separated the two germline ends. Germline CDR1 and CDR2: MDHEN and SYDVKM. This CDR3 comprises 15 residues. The CDR3 DNA is TGTGCCAGCAGGGAAGGGGGGTGGGGCCCCTACGAGCAGTACTTC. Translated: CASREGGWGPYEQYF. Looking up the rest from reference TRBV28 and TRBJ2-7 gives the full variable domain: DVKVTQSSRYLVKRTGEKVFLECVQDMDHENMFWYRQDPGLGLRLIYFSYDVKMKEKGDIPEGYSVSREKKERFSLILESASTNQTSMYLCASREGGWGPYEQYFGPGTRLTVT.

The chain employs TRBV14 and TRBJ2-5; D tentatively reads TRBD1 or TRBD2 (5 bases each). Looked up from germline, CDR1 is SGHDN and CDR2 is FVKESK. V was trimmed by 1 base and J by 1 base, leaving 10 bases between them. This CDR3 is built from 15 residues. The DNA for the CDR3 is TGTGCCAGCAGCCAAGCGGGGACCTTCCAAGAGACCCAGTACTTC. Translating gives CASSQAGTFQETQYF.

This clonotype was picked up a small number of times. CDR3 protein: CASSLAFTNNEQFF. The CDR3, as DNA: TGCGCCAGCAGCTTGGCCTTTACGAACAATGAGCAGTTCTTC. This sequence joins TRBV5-1 and TRBJ2-1; D gene unclear. The germline gives CDR1 SGHRS, CDR2 YFSETQ. This CDR3 is 14 amino acids long. Trimming took 0 bases from V and 5 from J, leaving 9 bases between them.